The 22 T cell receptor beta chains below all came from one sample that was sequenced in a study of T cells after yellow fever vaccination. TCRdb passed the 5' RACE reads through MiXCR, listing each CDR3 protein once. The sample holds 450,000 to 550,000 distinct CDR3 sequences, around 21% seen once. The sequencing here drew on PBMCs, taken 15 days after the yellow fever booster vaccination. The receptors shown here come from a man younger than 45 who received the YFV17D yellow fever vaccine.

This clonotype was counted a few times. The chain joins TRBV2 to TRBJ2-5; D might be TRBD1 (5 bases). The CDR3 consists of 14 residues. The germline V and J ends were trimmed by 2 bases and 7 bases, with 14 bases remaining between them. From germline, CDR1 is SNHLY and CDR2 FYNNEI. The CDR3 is CASSELDSWGTQYF. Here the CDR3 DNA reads TGTGCCAGCAGTGAACTCGACAGTTGGGGGACCCAGTACTTC.

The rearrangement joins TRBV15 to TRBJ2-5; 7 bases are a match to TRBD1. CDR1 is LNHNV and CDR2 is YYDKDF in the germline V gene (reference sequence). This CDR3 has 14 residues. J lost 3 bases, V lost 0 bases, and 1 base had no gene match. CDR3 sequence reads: CATSRDQGEETQYF. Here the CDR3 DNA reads TGTGCCACCAGCAGAGATCAGGGGGAAGAGACCCAGTACTTC. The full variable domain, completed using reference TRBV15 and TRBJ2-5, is DAMVIQNPRYQVTQFGKPVTLSCSQTLNHNVMYWYQQKSSQAPKLLFHYYDKDFNNEADTPDNFQSRRPNTSFCFLDIRSPGLGDTAMYLCATSRDQGEETQYFGPGTRLLVL.

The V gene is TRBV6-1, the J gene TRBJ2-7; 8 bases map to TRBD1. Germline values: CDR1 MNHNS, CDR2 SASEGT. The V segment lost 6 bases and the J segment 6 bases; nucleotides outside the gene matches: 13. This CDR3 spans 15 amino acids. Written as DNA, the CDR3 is TGTGCCAGCAGGCAGCTGGGACAGGTTGCTCGCGAGCAGTACTTC. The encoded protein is CASRQLGQVAREQYF.

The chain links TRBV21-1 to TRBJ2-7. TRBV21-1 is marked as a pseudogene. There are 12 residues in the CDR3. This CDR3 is CAKTGTSYEQYF. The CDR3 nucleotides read TGTGCCAAGACCGGGACCTCCTACGAGCAGTACTTC.

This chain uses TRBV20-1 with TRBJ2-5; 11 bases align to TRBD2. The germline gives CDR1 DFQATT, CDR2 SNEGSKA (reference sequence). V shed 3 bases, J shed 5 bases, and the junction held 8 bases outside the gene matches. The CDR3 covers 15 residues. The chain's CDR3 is CSASRLAGGYETQYF. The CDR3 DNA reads TGCAGTGCTAGTCGGCTAGCGGGAGGTTATGAGACCCAGTACTTC.

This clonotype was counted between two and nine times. CDR3 sequence (DNA): TGTGCCAGCAGTGGACCGACTTCATCATACGAGCAGTACTTC. Protein: CASSGPTSSYEQYF. The chain combines TRBV12-3 or TRBV12-4 with TRBJ2-7; unclear D gene. The length of the CDR3 is 14 residues. Trimming took off 5 bases at V and 4 bases at J, with 15 bases between the two ends.

CDR3 loop: CAIKGTSGTSNEQFF. The CDR3 DNA reads as TGTGCCATTAAAGGGACTAGCGGGACCTCCAATGAGCAGTTCTTC. The chain carries TRBV2 and TRBJ2-1; TRBD2 matches at 13 bases. Germline CDR1 SNHLY, CDR2 FYNNEI. V trimming: 10 bases; J trimming: 6 bases; junction bases outside the gene matches: 9. The CDR3 totals 15 residues. The entire variable domain, with the rest obtained from reference TRBV2 and TRBJ2-1, is as follows: EPEVTQTPSHQVTQMGQEVILRCVPISNHLYFYWYRQILGQKVEFLVSFYNNEISEKSEIFDDQFSVERPDGSNFTLKIRSTKLEDSAMYFCAIKGTSGTSNEQFFGPGTRLTVL.

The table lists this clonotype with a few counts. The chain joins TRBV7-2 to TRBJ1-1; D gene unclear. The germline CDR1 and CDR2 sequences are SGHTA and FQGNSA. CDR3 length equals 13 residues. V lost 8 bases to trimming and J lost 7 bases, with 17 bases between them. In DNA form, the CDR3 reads TGTGCCAGCGCACTACGGATGACCCTTGAAGCTTTCTTT. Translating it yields CASALRMTLEAFF.

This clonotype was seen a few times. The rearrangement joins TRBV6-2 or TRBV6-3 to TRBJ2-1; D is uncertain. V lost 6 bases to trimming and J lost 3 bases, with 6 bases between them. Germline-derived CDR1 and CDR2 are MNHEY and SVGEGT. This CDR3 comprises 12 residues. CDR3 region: CASRVSYNEQFF. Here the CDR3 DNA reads TGTGCCAGCAGAGTCAGCTACAATGAGCAGTTCTTC.

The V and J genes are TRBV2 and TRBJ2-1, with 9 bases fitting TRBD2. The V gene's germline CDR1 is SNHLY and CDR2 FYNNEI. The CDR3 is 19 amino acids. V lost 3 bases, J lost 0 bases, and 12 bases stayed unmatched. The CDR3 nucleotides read TGTGCCAGCAGTGACTGGATGAGGACTAGCGAGAGCTCCTACAATGAGCAGTTCTTC. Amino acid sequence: CASSDWMRTSESSYNEQFF.

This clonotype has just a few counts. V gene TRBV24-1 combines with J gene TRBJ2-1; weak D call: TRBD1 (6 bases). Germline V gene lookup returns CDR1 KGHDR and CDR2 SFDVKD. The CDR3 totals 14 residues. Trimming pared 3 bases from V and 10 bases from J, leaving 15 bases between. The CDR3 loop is CATSDVNRVDEQFF. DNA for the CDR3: TGTGCCACCAGTGATGTAAACAGGGTAGACGAGCAGTTCTTC.

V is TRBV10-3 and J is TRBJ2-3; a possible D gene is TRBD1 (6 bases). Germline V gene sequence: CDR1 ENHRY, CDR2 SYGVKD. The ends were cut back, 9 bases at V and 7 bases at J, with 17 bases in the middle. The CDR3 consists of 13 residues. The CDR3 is CAMAQGKGNTQYF. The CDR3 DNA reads TGTGCCATGGCCCAGGGGAAGGGAAATACGCAGTATTTT.

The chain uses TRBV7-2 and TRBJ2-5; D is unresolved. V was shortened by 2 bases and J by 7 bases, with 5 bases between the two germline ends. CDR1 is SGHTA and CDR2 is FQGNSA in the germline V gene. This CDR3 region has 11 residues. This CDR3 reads CASSLSRTQYF. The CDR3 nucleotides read TGTGCCAGCAGCTTATCTCGGACCCAGTACTTC. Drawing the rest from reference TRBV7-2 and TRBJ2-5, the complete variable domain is GAGVSQSPSNKVTEKGKDVELRCDPISGHTALYWYRQSLGQGLEFLIYFQGNSAPDKSGLPSDRFSAERTGGSVSTLTIQRTQQEDSAVYLCASSLSRTQYFGPGTRLLVL.

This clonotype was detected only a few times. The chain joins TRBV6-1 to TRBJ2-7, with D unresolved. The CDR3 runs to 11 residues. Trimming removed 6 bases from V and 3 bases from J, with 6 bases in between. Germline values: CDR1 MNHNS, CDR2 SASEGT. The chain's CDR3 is CASSRIYEQYF. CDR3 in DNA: TGTGCCAGCAGCCGTATCTACGAGCAGTACTTC.

The CDR3 region is CASSDPPLLAGGLNEQFF. In DNA form, the CDR3 reads TGCGCCAGCAGTGACCCTCCCTTACTAGCGGGAGGGTTAAATGAGCAGTTCTTC. This chain links TRBV10-2 with TRBJ2-1; 13 bases fit TRBD2. Germline V gives CDR1 WSHSY, CDR2 SAAADI. V dropped 3 bases and J dropped 7; count of bases not matched to a gene: 12. CDR3 length: 18 amino acids.

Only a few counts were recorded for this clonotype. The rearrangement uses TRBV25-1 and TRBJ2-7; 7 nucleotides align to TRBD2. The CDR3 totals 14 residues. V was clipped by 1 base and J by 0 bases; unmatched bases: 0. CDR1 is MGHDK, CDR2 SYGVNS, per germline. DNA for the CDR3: TGTGCCAGCAGTGAATGGACTAGCTCCTACGAGCAGTACTTC. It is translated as CASSEWTSSYEQYF.

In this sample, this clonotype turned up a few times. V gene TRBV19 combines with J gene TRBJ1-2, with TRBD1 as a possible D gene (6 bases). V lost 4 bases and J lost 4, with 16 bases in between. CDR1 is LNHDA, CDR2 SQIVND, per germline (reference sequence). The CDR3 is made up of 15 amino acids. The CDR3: CASSTPRGGGYGYTF. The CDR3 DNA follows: TGTGCCAGTAGTACGCCCCGAGGGGGAGGCTATGGCTACACCTTC.

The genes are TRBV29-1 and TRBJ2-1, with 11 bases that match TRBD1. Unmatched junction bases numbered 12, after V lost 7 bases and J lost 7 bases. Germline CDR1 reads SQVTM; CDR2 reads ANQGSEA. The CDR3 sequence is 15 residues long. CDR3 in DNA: TGCAGCGCACACAACCCGGACAGGGGGCCGAATGAGCAGTTCTTC. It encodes CSAHNPDRGPNEQFF.

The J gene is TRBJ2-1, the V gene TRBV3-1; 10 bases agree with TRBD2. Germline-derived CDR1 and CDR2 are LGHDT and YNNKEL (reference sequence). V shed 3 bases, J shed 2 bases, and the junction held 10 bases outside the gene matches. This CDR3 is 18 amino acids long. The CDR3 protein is CASSHSSGRAYPYNEQFF. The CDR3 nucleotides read TGTGCCAGCAGCCACTCCAGCGGGAGGGCCTATCCCTACAATGAGCAGTTCTTC.

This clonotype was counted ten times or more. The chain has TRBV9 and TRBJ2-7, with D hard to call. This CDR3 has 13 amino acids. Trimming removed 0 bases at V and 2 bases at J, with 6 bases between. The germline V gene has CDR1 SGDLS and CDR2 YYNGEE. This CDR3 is CASSVDSTYEQYF. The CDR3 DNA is TGTGCCAGCAGCGTAGACAGCACCTACGAGCAGTACTTC.

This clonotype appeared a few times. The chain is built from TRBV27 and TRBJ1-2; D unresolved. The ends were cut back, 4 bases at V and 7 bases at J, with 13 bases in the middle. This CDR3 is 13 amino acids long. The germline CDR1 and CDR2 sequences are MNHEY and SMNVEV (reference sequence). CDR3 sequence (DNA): TGTGCCAGCAGTTCCAGCTCCTGGCTTGGCTACACCTTC. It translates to CASSSSSWLGYTF.

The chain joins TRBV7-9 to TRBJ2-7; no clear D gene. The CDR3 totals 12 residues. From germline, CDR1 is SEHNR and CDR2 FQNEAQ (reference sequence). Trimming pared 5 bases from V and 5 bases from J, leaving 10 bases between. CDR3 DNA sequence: TGTGCCAGCAGCCACCCCTCGGACGAGCAGTACTTC. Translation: CASSHPSDEQYF.